This TCR beta chain stems from a study of early T cells in non-severe SARS-CoV-2 infection. Study-wide points: VDJdb-based matching was biased toward anti-spike CD8 responses and missed private and CD4 specificities.

Researchers attached unique molecular identifiers to individual cDNA molecules. From the 5' RACE reads, TCRdb called clonotypes with MiXCR, one entry per CDR3 protein. This sample has tens of thousands of distinct CDR3 sequences; around 13% occur once, and the top ten carry nearly 4%. This clonotype was recorded at least ten times. Its antigen is unknown. The CDR3 consists of 15 residues. The germline gives CDR1 SGDLS, CDR2 YYNGEE. V was trimmed by 2 bases and J by 6 bases, leaving 14 bases between them. The receptor's source is an adult who was a healthcare worker with PCR-confirmed SARS-CoV-2 infection or an uninfected control (not recorded which). The chain links TRBV9 to TRBJ1-4; the D is unclear. Source: whole blood, taken at baseline. The CDR3, as DNA: TGTGCCAGCAGCGTTGGGGTAGGAGGCCATGAAAAACTGTTTTTT. Translation gives CASSVGVGGHEKLFF. Looking up the rest from reference TRBV9 and TRBJ1-4 gives the full variable domain: DSGVTQTPKHLITATGQRVTLRCSPRSGDLSVYWYQQSLDQGLQFLIQYYNGEERAKGNILERFSAQQFPDLHSELNLSSLELGDSALYFCASSVGVGGHEKLFFGSGTQLSVL.